This T cell receptor (beta chain) derives from a study of blood T cell repertoires in COVID-19. Per the study methods: Amplification of reference gene primers was used by the study to estimate nucleated cell counts. Produced via immunoSEQ multiplex PCR; TCRdb's table is partial and in-frame only. V, J and clone size are taken as reported in that table, and D and trimming were inferred from the DNA itself. The sample shows 50,000 to 85,000 clones, roughly 77% of them seen only once. V was clipped by 2 bases and J by 6 bases, with 10 bases between them. Germline V gene lookup returns CDR1 SGHTA and CDR2 FQGNSA. The length of the CDR3 is 13 residues.

This TCR was sampled from a human donor in a cohort sampled during active COVID-19. Specimen: peripheral blood. The V call is TRBV7-2, the J call TRBJ1-2, with a possible D match to TRBD1 (5 bases). Written as DNA, the CDR3 is TGTGCCAGCAGCTTACTGGGGCATGATGGCTACACCTTC. This codes for CASSLLGHDGYTF.